What follows is one TCR beta chain and its context. What it binds is not known. The same CDR3 can be traced to other DNA sequences in this sample. From germline, CDR1 is SGHAT and CDR2 FQNNGV. The CDR3 is 16 amino acids. V lost 1 base and J 0 bases, leaving 10 bases between the germline ends. The data were taken from a study of cytomegalovirus exposure and HLA in healthy donors. Points from the study as a whole: Earlier analysis found most TCR beta V segments productive about 87% or about 30% of the time. Fewer N-insertions (relative to the approximately 700-donor mean) were reportedly seen in an Asian-associated ancestry cluster in a later analysis. No immune exposure information besides CMV serostatus was available. In a later analysis, TCR beta V- and J-gene trimming was associated with a missense DCLRE1C variant.

The PCR made use of 60 Vbeta and 13 Jbeta primers. Some clones are missing from TCRdb's copy, which holds only in-frame ones; the method was immunoSEQ multiplex PCR. Among 150,000 to 200,000 clones listed, approximately 80% were seen once. The sequencing input was PBMCs. The TCR comes from a woman between 18 and 30 years old in good health and CMV-seronegative. The J gene is TRBJ1-3, the V gene TRBV11-2; possibly TRBD1 for D (5 bases). In DNA, the CDR3 is TGTGCCAGCAGCTTAGGAACAGGCGGCTCTGGAAACACCATATATTTT. It translates to CASSLGTGGSGNTIYF.